The T cell receptor beta chain under discussion was sequenced for a study of blood T cell repertoires in COVID-19 (dated by TCRdb to about 2020). About the study as a whole: The collaborator samples originated in the United States, Italy and Spain and spanned the acute and convalescent phases of COVID-19. HLA class I and class II types, where available, came from metadata supplied by the sample provider rather than from assay-based typing. The samples were drawn from the first 160 participants of the ongoing ImmuneRACE study and from 1,254 subjects provided by 6 global collaborators. The material from the prospective study consisted of cDNA or gDNA derived from T cells, B-cell-depleted T cells, or PBMCs. The sample metadata nearly always contained a de-identified subject ID, COVID-19 status, age in years and sex. Subjects who had been exposed to COVID-19, were actively infected with it, or had recovered from it provided the deeply sampled blood TCRbeta repertoires that made up the dataset. The repertoires were released in a freely available public database intended as a resource for research on the immune response to SARS-CoV-2. Study-wide findings and limitations: How much clinical and demographic metadata was included differed by source and by participant, and the metadata was provided uncurated.

Spanning cysteine to phenylalanine, the CDR3 consists of 14 amino acids. Of all the DNA, just the CDR3 is kept, 42 bases in frame from base 1. The CDR1 and CDR2 encoded by the germline V gene (reference sequence) are LGHDT and YNNKEL. Ends trimmed: V by 6 bases, J by 5 bases; bases unmatched to a gene: 3. Whole blood was collected in K2EDTA tubes by collaborating institutions according to the institutions' own protocols. For TCRbeta analysis, collaborators shipped samples as frozen whole blood, isolated PBMCs, or DNA extracted from either of those sample types. About this clone itself: Its antigen target is currently unknown. No per-base quality is available; no much larger clone lies one base away.

The immunoSEQ Assay, a bias-controlled multiplex PCR, was used to amplify TCRbeta CDR3 regions from genomic DNA. Turning to the authors' computational methods: The number of nucleated cells in each sample was estimated from the amplification of reference gene primers within the assay. Sequence reads were collapsed and filtered to measure the absolute abundance of every unique TCRbeta CDR3 rearrangement. For each sample, productive Simpson clonality was calculated as the square root of Simpson's diversity index over productive rearrangements. In TCRdb, the immuneACCESS table is reduced to in-frame sequences with V and J assigned. These tables do not hold every clone; where another copy was compared, an unresolved V gene accounts for under half, and the others remain unexplained. Clone size and the V and J calls come from that table; the DNA yielded D and trimming. Within this sample are under 55,000 clones, with under 90% of them counted one time only. The ten most abundant clones make up approximately 29% of the sample.

The sequence derives from a human donor in a cohort sampled during active COVID-19. Sequencing was done on a sample of peripheral blood. The chain is encoded by TRBV3-1 (or the pseudogene TRBV3-2) joined to TRBJ2-3; 12 middle bases align to TRBD2. The CDR3 region reads CASRRTSGEDTQYF. The nucleotide sequence reads TGTGCCAGCAGGAGGACTAGCGGGGAAGATACGCAGTATTTT.